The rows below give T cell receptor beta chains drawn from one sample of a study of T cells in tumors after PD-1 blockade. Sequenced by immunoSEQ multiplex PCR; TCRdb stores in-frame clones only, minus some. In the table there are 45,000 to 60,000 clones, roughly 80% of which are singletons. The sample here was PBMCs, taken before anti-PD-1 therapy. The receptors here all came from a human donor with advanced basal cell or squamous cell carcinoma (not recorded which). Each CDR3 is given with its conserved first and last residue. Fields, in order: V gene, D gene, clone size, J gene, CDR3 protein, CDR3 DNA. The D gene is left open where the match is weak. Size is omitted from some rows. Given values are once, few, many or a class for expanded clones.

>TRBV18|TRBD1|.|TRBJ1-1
CASSPTGQGATEAFF
TGTGCCAGCTCACCTACGGGACAGGGAGCCACTGAAGCTTTCTTT
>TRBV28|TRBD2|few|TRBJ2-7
CASSLIAGGLGSSYEQYF
TGTGCCAGCAGTTTAATAGCGGGAGGGCTGGGTAGCTCCTACGAGCAGTACTTC
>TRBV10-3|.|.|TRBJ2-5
CAIAHTGLGKTQYF
TGTGCCATCGCACATACAGGGTTAGGAAAGACCCAGTACTTC
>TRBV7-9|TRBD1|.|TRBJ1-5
CASSQGGVGNQPQHF
TGTGCCAGCAGCCAGGGGGGAGTGGGCAATCAGCCCCAGCATTTT
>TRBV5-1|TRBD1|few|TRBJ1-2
CASSPGQGGPLGYGYTF
TGCGCCAGCAGCCCCGGACAGGGGGGACCTTTGGGCTATGGCTACACCTTC
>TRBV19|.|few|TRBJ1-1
CASSRYTEAFF
TGTGCCAGTAGTAGATACACTGAAGCTTTCTTT
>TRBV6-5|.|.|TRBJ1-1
CASSYSFGGGSTEAFF
TGTGCCAGCAGTTACTCCTTTGGGGGAGGGAGCACTGAAGCTTTCTTT
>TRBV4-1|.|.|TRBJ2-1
CASSQDLGPLFF
TGCGCCAGCAGCCAAGATCTAGGGCCGCTGTTCTTC
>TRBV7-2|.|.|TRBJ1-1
CASSSNRVTEAFF
TGTGCCAGCAGCTCTAACAGGGTAACTGAAGCTTTCTTT
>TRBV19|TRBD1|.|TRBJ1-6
CASSRDREISPLHF
TGTGCCAGTAGTAGGGACAGGGAAATTTCACCCCTCCACTTT
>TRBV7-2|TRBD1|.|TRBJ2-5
CASSTRAGGTGRETQYF
TGTGCCAGCAGCACGCGAGCTGGGGGGACAGGGAGGGAGACCCAGTACTTC
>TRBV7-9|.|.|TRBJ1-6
CASSSSGPAPLHF
TGTGCCAGCAGCTCCTCGGGGCCGGCACCCCTCCACTTT
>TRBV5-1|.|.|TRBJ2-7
CASKAPGEYEQYF
TGCGCCAGCAAGGCCCCAGGGGAGTACGAGCAGTACTTC
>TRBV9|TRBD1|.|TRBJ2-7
CASSANRGGDEQYF
TGTGCCAGCAGCGCGAACAGGGGCGGAGACGAGCAGTACTTC
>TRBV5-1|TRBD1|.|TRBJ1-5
CASSLGRGPNQPQHF
TGCGCCAGCAGCTTGGGCAGGGGGCCCAATCAGCCCCAGCATTTT
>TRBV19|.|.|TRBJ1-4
CASSSTGVYLEKLFF
TGTGCCAGTAGTTCGACAGGCGTATATTTGGAAAAACTGTTTTTT
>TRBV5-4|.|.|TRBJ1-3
CASSLGGAGNTIYF
TGTGCCAGCAGCTTGGGGGGGGCTGGAAACACCATATATTTT
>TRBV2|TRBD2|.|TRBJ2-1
CASGRLAGYNEQFF
TGTGCCAGCGGGCGGCTAGCGGGATACAATGAGCAGTTCTTC
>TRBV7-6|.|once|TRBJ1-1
CASSLSYTLNTEAFF
TGTGCCAGCAGCTTAAGTTACACCTTGAACACTGAAGCTTTCTTT
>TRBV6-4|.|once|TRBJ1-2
CASSDSVVSVGGYTF
TGTGCCAGCAGTGACTCTGTCGTTTCAGTCGGTGGCTACACCTTC
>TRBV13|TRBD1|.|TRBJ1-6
CASSSSTGPSPLHF
TGTGCCAGCAGCTCGTCGACAGGGCCCTCACCCCTCCACTTT
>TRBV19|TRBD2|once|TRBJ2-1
CASTSLGLAGPGKEQFF
TGTGCCAGTACCTCCCTTGGACTAGCGGGACCAGGGAAGGAGCAGTTCTTC
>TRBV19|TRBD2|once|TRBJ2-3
CASSNGRERTDTQYF
TGTGCCAGTAGTAACGGGCGGGAGCGCACAGATACGCAGTATTTT
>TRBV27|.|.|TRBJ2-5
CASGPLQETQYF
TGTGCCAGCGGACCCTTACAAGAGACCCAGTACTTC
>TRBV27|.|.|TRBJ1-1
CASSRDTQRLTEAFF
TGTGCCAGCAGTCGGGACACTCAGAGACTCACTGAAGCTTTCTTT
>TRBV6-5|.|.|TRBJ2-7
CASSYTGLHEQYF
TGTGCCAGCAGTTACACAGGGCTCCACGAGCAGTACTTC
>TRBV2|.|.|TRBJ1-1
CASSEISMNTEAFF
TGTGCCAGCAGTGAAATCAGCATGAACACTGAAGCTTTCTTT
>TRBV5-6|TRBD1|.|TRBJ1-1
CASTSDRVDTEAFF
TGTGCCAGCACCTCGGACAGGGTGGACACTGAAGCTTTCTTT
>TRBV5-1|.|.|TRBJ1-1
CASSLAAGINTEAFF
TGCGCCAGCAGCTTGGCGGCAGGGATTAACACTGAAGCTTTCTTT
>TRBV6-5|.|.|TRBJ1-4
CASSHKRAEKLFF
TGTGCCAGCAGTCACAAGAGAGCCGAAAAACTGTTTTTT
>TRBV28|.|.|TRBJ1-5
CASSLSRWGNQPQHF
TGTGCCAGCAGTTTATCCCGTTGGGGCAATCAGCCCCAGCATTTT
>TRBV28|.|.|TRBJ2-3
CASLTKGAGGGDTQYF
TGTGCCAGCCTAACCAAGGGGGCAGGGGGGGGAGATACGCAGTATTTT
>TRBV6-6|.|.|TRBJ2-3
CASRRDATSTDTQYF
TGTGCCAGCAGAAGAGACGCGACTAGCACAGATACGCAGTATTTT
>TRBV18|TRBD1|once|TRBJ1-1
CASSPQGTGREAFF
TGTGCCAGCTCACCACAGGGGACAGGTCGGGAAGCTTTCTTT
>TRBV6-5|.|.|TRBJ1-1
CALARAEAFF
TGTGCCCTAGCTCGGGCGGAAGCTTTCTTT
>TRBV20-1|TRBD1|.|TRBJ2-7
CSSEQGNEQYF
TGCAGTTCCGAACAGGGGAATGAGCAGTACTTC
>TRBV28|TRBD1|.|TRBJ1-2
CASSPPPGQNYGYTF
TGTGCCAGCAGCCCGCCCCCGGGACAGAACTATGGCTACACCTTC
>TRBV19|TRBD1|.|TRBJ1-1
CASSTTGTGVTEAFF
TGTGCCAGTAGTACCACGGGGACAGGGGTCACTGAAGCTTTCTTT
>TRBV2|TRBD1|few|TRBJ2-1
CASDRGSYNEQFF
TGTGCCAGCGACAGGGGCTCATACAATGAGCAGTTCTTC